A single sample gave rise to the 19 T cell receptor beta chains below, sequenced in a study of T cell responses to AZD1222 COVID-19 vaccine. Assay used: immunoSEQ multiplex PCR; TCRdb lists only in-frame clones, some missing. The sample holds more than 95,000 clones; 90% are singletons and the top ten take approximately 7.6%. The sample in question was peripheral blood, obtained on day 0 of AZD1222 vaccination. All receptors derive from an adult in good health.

CDR3: CASKDGDYGYTF. CDR3 DNA: TGTGCCAGTAAGGATGGGGACTATGGCTACACCTTC. The rearrangement links TRBV19 to TRBJ1-2; D call uncertain. In germline, CDR1 is LNHDA, CDR2 SQIVND (reference sequence). The V gene lost 7 bases and the J gene lost 3 bases, with 9 bases spanning the gap. The CDR3 contains 12 residues.

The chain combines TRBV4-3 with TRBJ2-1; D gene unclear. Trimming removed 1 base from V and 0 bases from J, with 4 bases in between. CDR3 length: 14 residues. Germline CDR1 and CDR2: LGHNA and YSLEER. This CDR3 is CASSQAYSYNEQFF. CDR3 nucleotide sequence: TGCGCCAGCAGCCAAGCTTACTCCTACAATGAGCAGTTCTTC.

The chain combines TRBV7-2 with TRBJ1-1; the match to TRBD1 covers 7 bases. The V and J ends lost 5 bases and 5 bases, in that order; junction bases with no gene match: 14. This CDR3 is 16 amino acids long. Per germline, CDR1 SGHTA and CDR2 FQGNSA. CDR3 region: CASSPPVTGLRTEAFF. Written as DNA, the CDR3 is TGTGCCAGCAGCCCTCCGGTGACAGGGTTGAGGACTGAAGCTTTCTTT.

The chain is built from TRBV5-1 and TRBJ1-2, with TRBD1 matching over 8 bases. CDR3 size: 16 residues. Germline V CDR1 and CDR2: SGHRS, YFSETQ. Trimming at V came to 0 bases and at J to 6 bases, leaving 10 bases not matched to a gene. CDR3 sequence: CASSLASRTGSNGYTF. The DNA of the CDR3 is TGCGCCAGCAGCTTGGCCAGCAGGACAGGGTCTAATGGCTACACCTTC.

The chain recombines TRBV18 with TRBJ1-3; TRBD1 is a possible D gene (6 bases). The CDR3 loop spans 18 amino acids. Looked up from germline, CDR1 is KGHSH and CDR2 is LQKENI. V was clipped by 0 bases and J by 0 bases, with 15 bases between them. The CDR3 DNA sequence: TGTGCCAGCTCACCACCGGGCGGGACATCGAGCTCTGGAAACACCATATATTTT. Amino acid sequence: CASSPPGGTSSSGNTIYF.

CDR3 residues: CASSPLESSGELFF. In DNA, the CDR3 is TGTGCCAGCTCACCCCTGGAAAGCTCCGGGGAGCTGTTTTTT. The chain combines TRBV18 with TRBJ2-2; unclear D gene. The germline V gene encodes CDR1 KGHSH and CDR2 LQKENI. The CDR3 length is 14 residues. The V end was cut by 3 bases, the J end by 6 bases, with 11 bases between.

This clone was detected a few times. This chain's CDR3 is CASSPYRGNQPQHF. CDR3 sequence (DNA): TGTGCCAGCAGTCCCTACCGGGGCAATCAGCCCCAGCATTTT. The chain recombines TRBV6-5 with TRBJ1-5; D call uncertain. The CDR3 spans 14 residues. Per the germline V gene, CDR1 is MNHEY and CDR2 is SVGAGI. The V gene lost 5 bases and the J gene lost 2 bases, with 10 bases spanning the gap.

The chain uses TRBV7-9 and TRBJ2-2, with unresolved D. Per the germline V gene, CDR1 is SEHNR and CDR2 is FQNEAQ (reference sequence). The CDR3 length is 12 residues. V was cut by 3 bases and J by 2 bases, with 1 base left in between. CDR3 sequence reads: CASSFNTGELFF. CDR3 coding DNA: TGTGCCAGCAGCTTTAACACCGGGGAGCTGTTTTTT.

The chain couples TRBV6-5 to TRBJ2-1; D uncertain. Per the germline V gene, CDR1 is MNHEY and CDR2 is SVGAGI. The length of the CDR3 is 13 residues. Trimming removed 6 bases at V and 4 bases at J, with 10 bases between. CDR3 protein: CASRRGSYNEQFF. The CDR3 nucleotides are TGTGCCAGCAGGCGTGGTTCTTACAATGAGCAGTTCTTC.

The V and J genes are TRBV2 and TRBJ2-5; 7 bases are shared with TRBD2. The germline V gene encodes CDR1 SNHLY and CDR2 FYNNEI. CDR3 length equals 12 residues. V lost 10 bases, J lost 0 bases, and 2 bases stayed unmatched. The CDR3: CATAGDQETQYF. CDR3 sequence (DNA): TGTGCCACCGCGGGAGACCAAGAGACCCAGTACTTC.

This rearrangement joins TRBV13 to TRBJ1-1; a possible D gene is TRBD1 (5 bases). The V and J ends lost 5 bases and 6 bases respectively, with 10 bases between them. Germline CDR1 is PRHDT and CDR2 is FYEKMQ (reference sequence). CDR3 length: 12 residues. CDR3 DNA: TGTGCCAGCAGCGCGGGGGACCCTGAAGCTTTCTTT. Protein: CASSAGDPEAFF.

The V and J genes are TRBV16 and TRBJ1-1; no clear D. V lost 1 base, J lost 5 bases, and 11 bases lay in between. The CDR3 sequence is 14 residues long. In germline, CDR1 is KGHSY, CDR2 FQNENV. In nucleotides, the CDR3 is TGTGCCAGCAGCCAATTGCGGGGAAGAACTGAAGCTTTCTTT. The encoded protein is CASSQLRGRTEAFF.

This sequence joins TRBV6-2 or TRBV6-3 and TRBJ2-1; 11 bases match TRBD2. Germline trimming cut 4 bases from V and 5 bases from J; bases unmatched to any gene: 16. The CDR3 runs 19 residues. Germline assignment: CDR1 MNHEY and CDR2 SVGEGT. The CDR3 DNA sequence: TGTGCCAGCAGTTCTCCATGGCTAGCGGGAGGCCCTCCTAACAATGAGCAGTTCTTC. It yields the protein CASSSPWLAGGPPNNEQFF.

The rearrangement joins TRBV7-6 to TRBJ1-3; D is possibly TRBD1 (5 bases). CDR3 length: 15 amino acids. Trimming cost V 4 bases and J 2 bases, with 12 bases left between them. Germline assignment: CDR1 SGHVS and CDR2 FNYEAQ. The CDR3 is CASSSFSGTGNTIYF. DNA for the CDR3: TGTGCCAGCAGCTCCTTCTCAGGGACTGGAAACACCATATATTTT.

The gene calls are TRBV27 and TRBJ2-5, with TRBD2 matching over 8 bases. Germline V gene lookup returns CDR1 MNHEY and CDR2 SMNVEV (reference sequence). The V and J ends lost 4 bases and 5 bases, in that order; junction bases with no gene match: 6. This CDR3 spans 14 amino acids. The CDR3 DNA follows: TGTGCCAGCAGTTCGACGGGAGGGCGGGAGACCCAGTACTTC. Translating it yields CASSSTGGRETQYF.

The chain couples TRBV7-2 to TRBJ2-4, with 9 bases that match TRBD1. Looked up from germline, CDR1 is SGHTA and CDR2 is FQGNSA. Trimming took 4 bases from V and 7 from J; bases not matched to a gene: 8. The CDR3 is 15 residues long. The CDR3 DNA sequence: TGTGCCAGCAGCTGGGGCACCGGGACAGGGAACATTCAGTACTTC. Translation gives CASSWGTGTGNIQYF.

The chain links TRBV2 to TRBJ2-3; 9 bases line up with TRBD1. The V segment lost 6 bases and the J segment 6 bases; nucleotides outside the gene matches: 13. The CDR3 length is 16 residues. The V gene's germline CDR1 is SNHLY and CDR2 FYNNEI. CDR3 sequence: CASRARDRVDQDTQYF. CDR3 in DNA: TGTGCCAGCAGGGCCCGGGACAGGGTAGATCAGGATACGCAGTATTTT.

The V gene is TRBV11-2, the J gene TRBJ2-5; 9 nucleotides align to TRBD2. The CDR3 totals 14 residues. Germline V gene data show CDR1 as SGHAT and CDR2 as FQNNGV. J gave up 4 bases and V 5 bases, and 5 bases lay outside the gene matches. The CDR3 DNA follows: TGTGCCAGCAGCCGAGCGGGAGGAGCAGAGACCCAGTACTTC. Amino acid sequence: CASSRAGGAETQYF.

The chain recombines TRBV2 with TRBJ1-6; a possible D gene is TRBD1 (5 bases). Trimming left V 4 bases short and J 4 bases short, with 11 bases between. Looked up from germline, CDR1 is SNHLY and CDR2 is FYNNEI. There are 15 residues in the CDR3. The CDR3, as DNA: TGTGCCAGCAGTGCCAGGGATACTTATAATTCACCCCTCCACTTT. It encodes CASSARDTYNSPLHF.